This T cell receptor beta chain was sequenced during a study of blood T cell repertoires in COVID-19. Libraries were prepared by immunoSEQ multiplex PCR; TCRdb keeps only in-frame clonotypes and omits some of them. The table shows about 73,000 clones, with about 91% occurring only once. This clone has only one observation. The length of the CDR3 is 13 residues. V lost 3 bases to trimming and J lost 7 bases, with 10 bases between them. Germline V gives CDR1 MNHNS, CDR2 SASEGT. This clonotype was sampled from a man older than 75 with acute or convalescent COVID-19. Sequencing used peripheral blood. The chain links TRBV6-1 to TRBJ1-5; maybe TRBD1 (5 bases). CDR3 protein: CASSEVGEQPQHF. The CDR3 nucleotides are TGTGCCAGCAGTGAGGTAGGGGAACAGCCCCAGCATTTT.